This T cell receptor (beta chain) is drawn from a study of glioma-infiltrating T cells after dendritic cell vaccination. Study information: Autologous tumor lysate-pulsed dendritic cell vaccination was given between the early 2000s and the early 2010s.

Time point described: after dendritic cell vaccination, including at tumor progression/relapse. Before vaccination, two weeks after the third vaccination, and at progression, PBMC were collected. The primer mix had 60 V beta and 13 J beta primers. TCRdb keeps only in-frame clones here, not all; method: immunoSEQ multiplex PCR. The data hold tens of thousands of clones, with around 87% observed a single time. Germline CDR1 is SGHTA and CDR2 is FQGNSA. The V end was cut by 4 bases, the J end by 7 bases, with 14 bases between. The CDR3 contains 13 residues. The sequencing here drew on blood, taken after dendritic cell vaccination. This chain uses TRBV7-2 with TRBJ2-7, with D possibly TRBD1 on 6 matching bases. The TCR sequence derives from a human donor with glioblastoma. The CDR3 loop reads CASSSTFTGEQYF. The CDR3 coding sequence is TGTGCCAGCAGCTCAACATTCACAGGGGAGCAGTACTTC.